The sequence of this T cell receptor beta chain was determined in a study of cytomegalovirus exposure and HLA in healthy donors. The PCR employed 60 Vbeta primers together with 13 Jbeta primers. Data came from immunoSEQ multiplex PCR; TCRdb stores just in-frame clones and leaves some out. This specimen shows approximately 140,000 clones; the ten leading clones hold around 1.5%. The origin of this receptor is a woman aged 35 to 49 in good health and CMV-seronegative. What was sequenced was PBMCs.

CDR3 DNA sequence: TGTGCCAGTTGGACAGGTTTCCCTCCCTACGAGCAGTACGTC. This sequence encodes CASWTGFPPYEQYV. The V call is TRBV2, the J call TRBJ2-7; TRBD1 aligns across 7 bases. This CDR3 spans 14 amino acids. Germline V gene lookup returns CDR1 SNHLY and CDR2 FYNNEI. V shed 9 bases and J 2 bases; nucleotides not matched to a gene: 10.